This T cell receptor (beta chain) was sequenced during a study of PD-1 blockade in classical Hodgkin lymphoma. Whole-study results and caveats: Exclusion applied to patients who initiated nivolumab less than 1 year following ASCT. Complete responders' diversity at baseline resembled that of newly diagnosed patients. Baseline TCR diversity was reportedly lower in newly diagnosed patients than in healthy donors. It was reported as lower still in relapsed/refractory patients.

Comment on this clone: The antigen remains unidentified.

The time point is: cycle 4 day 1 (C4D1), after about 6 weeks of nivolumab. No patient escaped relapse after autologous stem cell transplantation, and brentuximab vedotin exposure varied. The CD4+ T cells used were purified from thawed PBMCs through magnetic negative selection. The study recorded best responses of complete response, partial response or progressive disease. Sequencing used immunoSEQ multiplex PCR; TCRdb keeps in-frame clones, though not all of them. The data contain tens of thousands of clones, 92% of them singletons. The CDR3 totals 13 residues. From germline, CDR1 is MDHEN and CDR2 SYDVKM. The J segment lost 5 bases and the V segment lost 10 bases, leaving 6 bases of the junction unmatched.

Sequencing was performed on CD4+ T cells from blood, taken before the fourth cycle of nivolumab. The TCR sequence derives from a human donor with classical Hodgkin lymphoma. The chain uses TRBV28 and TRBJ2-5, with 11 positions matching TRBD1. The CDR3 loop is CATGTGGQETQYF. The CDR3 DNA reads TGTGCCACCGGGACAGGGGGGCAGGAGACCCAGTACTTC.